This T cell receptor beta chain was observed in a study of blood T cell repertoires in COVID-19. For the study at large: The study drew acute and convalescent COVID-19 samples from the United States, Italy and Spain.

Seattle-derived patients entered the study during active infection and were followed longitudinally. Authors' processing steps: Estimates of nucleated cell counts were drawn from the amplification of reference gene primers. Here immunoSEQ multiplex PCR was the method, and the copy in TCRdb shows in-frame clones only, minus some. V, J and clone size were drawn from that table, and D and trimming were deduced from the DNA. The sample consists of approximately 240,000 clones, over 80% of them appearing once. Between the trimmed V and J ends, which lost 5 bases and 6 bases, there was a span of 7 bases. The CDR3 contains 12 residues.

The clonotype originates from a woman younger than 45 with COVID-19, enrolled during active disease. The sample was peripheral blood. The chain uses TRBV12-3 or TRBV12-4 and TRBJ2-2; D gene uncertain. CDR3 residues: CASSPSSGELFF. CDR3 bases: TGTGCCAGCAGTCCGAGCTCCGGGGAGCTGTTTTTT.